This record looks at one T cell receptor (beta chain) sequence and its context. Its specificity is not known. V lost 5 bases and J lost 5, with 21 bases in between. Germline V gene data show CDR1 as MNHEY and CDR2 as SMNVEV (reference sequence). CDR3 size: 16 residues. These data belong to a study of cytomegalovirus exposure and HLA in healthy donors. Broader study findings: Apart from CMV serostatus, no immune exposure information was available.

Both 60 Vbeta primers and 13 Jbeta primers went into the PCR. TCRdb keeps only in-frame clones here, not all; method: immunoSEQ multiplex PCR. The data hold around 160,000 clones, with around 63% observed a single time. The chain is built from TRBV27 and TRBJ2-5, with D perhaps TRBD2 (7 bases). Sequencing used PBMCs. This TCR derives from a woman between 18 and 29 years old in good health and CMV-seropositive. CDR3 coding DNA: TGTGCCAGCAGTGCCGACAGGCGGGGGACGGGGGAGACCCAGTACTTC. It yields the protein CASSADRRGTGETQYF.